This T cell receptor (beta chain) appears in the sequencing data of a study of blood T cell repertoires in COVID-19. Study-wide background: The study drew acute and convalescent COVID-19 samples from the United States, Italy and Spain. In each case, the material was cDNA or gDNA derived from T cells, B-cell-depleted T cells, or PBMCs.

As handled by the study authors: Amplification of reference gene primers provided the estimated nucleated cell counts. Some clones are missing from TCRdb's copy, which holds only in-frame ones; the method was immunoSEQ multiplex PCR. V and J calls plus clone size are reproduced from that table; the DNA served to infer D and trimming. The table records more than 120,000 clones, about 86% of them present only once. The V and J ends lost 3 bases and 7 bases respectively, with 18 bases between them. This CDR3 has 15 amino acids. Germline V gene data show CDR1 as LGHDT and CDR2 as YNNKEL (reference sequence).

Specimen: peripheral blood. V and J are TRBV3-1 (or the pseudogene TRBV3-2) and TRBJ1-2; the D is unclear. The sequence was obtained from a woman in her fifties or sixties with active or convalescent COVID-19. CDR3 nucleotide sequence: TGTGCCAGCAGCCATACTGACATCTATCGGTCTGGCTACACCTTC. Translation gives CASSHTDIYRSGYTF.